A single sample gave rise to the 18 T cell receptor beta chains below, sequenced in a study of T cells in Graves' hyperthyroidism and ophthalmopathy. Amplification of TCR beta CDR3 regions was performed using RNA transcripts as template. In the first-round RT-PCR of the TCR CDR3, the HTBI primer set was used. TCRdb independently ran MiXCR on the multiplex PCR reads; one entry per CDR3 protein. The data contain some 300,000 distinct CDR3 sequences, roughly 13% of them singletons. Specimen: blood. These receptor sequences come from a woman aged 40 to 49 with Graves' hyperthyroidism.

There are many counts of this clonotype. The rearrangement links TRBV9 to TRBJ1-2; no clear D. The ends were cut back, 4 bases at V and 0 bases at J, with 13 bases in the middle. Looked up from germline, CDR1 is SGDLS and CDR2 is YYNGEE. The CDR3 is made up of 15 amino acids. The CDR3, as DNA: TGTGCCAGCAGCCCGACCCAGGAAACTAACTATGGCTACACCTTC. Protein sequence: CASSPTQETNYGYTF.

Concerning this clonotype itself: Because it lacks the conserved phenylalanine or tryptophan at the end, this CDR3 is likely a read error. No DNA is shown, since the ends of the CDR3 on it are uncertain; the CDR3 is the one TCRdb lists. The CDR3 region is CASSLPTSETGEVFL. The V call is TRBV5-1, the J call TRBJ2-2; TRBD2, the D gene given by the table, was not confirmed from the DNA. From its first to its last residue, the CDR3 has 15 amino acids. CDR1 is SGHRS, CDR2 YFSETQ, per germline.

This clonotype was observed many times. V and J are TRBV2 and TRBJ2-1; D tentatively fits TRBD1 or TRBD2 (7 bases each). The CDR3 totals 15 residues. Trimming removed 2 bases from V and 8 bases from J, with 16 bases in between. Germline values: CDR1 SNHLY, CDR2 FYNNEI. CDR3 amino acids: CASSERRGGDDEQFF. The CDR3 bases are TGTGCCAGCAGTGAACGCAGGGGGGGTGACGATGAGCAGTTCTTC.

This clonotype was seen more than once but under ten times. The CDR3 sequence: CASSHTSGRAYEQFF. The DNA for the CDR3 is TGTGCCAGCAGCCACACTAGCGGGAGGGCCTATGAGCAGTTCTTC. The chain couples TRBV13 to TRBJ2-1; 13 positions agree with TRBD2. CDR1 and CDR2 from the germline V gene are PRHDT and FYEKMQ (reference sequence). CDR3 length: 15 amino acids. V lost 5 bases and J lost 8; bases outside the gene matches: 6.

At least ten counts were recorded for this clonotype. The chain employs TRBV7-9 and TRBJ2-7; D not resolved. The germline gives CDR1 SEHNR, CDR2 FQNEAQ (reference sequence). The CDR3 loop spans 11 amino acids. Trimming cost V 2 bases and J 3 bases, with 2 bases left between them. Here the CDR3 reads CASSLNYEQYF. CDR3 DNA sequence: TGTGCCAGCAGCTTAAACTACGAGCAGTACTTC. The full variable domain, in which reference TRBV7-9 and TRBJ2-7 provide the parts outside the CDR3, is DTGVSQNPRHKITKRGQNVTFRCDPISEHNRLYWYRQTLGQGPEFLTYFQNEAQLEKSRLLSDRFSAERPKGSFSTLEIQRTEQGDSAMYLCASSLNYEQYFGPGTRLTVT.

This clonotype was counted ten times or more. The J gene is TRBJ2-1, the V gene TRBV13; 8 nucleotides match TRBD2. The J segment lost 4 bases and the V segment lost 1 base, leaving 15 bases of the junction unmatched. Per the germline V gene, CDR1 is PRHDT and CDR2 is FYEKMQ (reference sequence). The CDR3 contains 19 residues. CDR3 amino acids: CASSLVPGRSGRGYNEQFF. The CDR3 coding sequence is TGTGCCAGCAGCTTAGTCCCCGGGAGGAGCGGGAGAGGGTACAATGAGCAGTTCTTC.

The gene calls are TRBV18 and TRBJ1-3; D unresolved. The V gene lost 3 bases and the J gene lost 0 bases, with 15 bases spanning the gap. This CDR3 has 17 residues. Germline V lookup: CDR1 KGHSH, CDR2 LQKENI. CDR3: CASSPGSPVSSGNTIYF. The CDR3 DNA reads TGTGCCAGCTCACCTGGGAGTCCCGTATCCTCTGGAAACACCATATATTTT.

This clonotype appeared many times. The chain uses TRBV20-1 and TRBJ2-1, with a weak D call TRBD2 (5 bases). Trimming removed 0 bases at V and 9 bases at J, with 18 bases between. This CDR3 is built from 15 residues. CDR1 and CDR2 from the germline V gene are DFQATT and SNEGSKA (reference sequence). The CDR3, as DNA: TGCAGTGCTAGAGATGCCCGGGATCCCGGTGGTGAGCAGTTCTTC. This sequence encodes CSARDARDPGGEQFF.

The CDR3 sequence: CASRTGRGGNQPQHF. In DNA form, the CDR3 reads TGTGCCAGCAGGACAGGTCGGGGTGGCAATCAGCCCCAGCATTTT. The chain employs TRBV2 and TRBJ1-5, with D perhaps matching TRBD1 (6 bases). The CDR3 has 15 amino acids. CDR1 and CDR2 from the germline V gene are SNHLY and FYNNEI. With 6 bases removed from V and 2 bases from J, the gap between germline ends came to 14 bases.

There are a few counts of this clonotype. It may be a read error: a sequence one base away is much more abundant. V usage is TRBV24-1 and J usage is TRBJ1-5; D is perhaps TRBD1 (5 bases). CDR1 and CDR2 from the germline V gene are KGHDR and SFDVKD. V lost 5 bases and J 7 bases, leaving 14 bases between the germline ends. The CDR3 runs 14 residues. CDR3 nucleotide sequence: TGTGCCACCAGTGTGGCGGGGGTAGACCAGCCCCAGCATTTT. Translation: CATSVAGVDQPQHF.

The chain links TRBV11-2 to TRBJ2-5; D is undetermined. Trimming stripped 2 bases from V and 5 bases from J, with 6 bases between. The germline CDR1 and CDR2 sequences are SGHAT and FQNNGV. The CDR3 has 12 residues. In DNA form, the CDR3 reads TGTGCCAGCAGCTTATTTCCGGAGACCCAGTACTTC. This gives the protein CASSLFPETQYF.

This clonotype came up many times. The CDR3 protein is CASSYSWGANQPQHF. The CDR3 nucleotides read TGTGCCAGCAGTTACTCTTGGGGGGCTAATCAGCCCCAGCATTTT. The chain combines TRBV6-5 with TRBJ1-5; a possible D gene is TRBD1 (6 bases). The V end was cut by 0 bases, the J end by 4 bases, with 10 bases between. Germline V gene data show CDR1 as MNHEY and CDR2 as SVGAGI. The CDR3 totals 15 residues.

This clonotype was seen ten or more times. This chain links TRBV20-1 with TRBJ1-2; TRBD1 is a possible D gene (6 bases). The CDR3 contains 14 residues. Trimming took 3 bases from V and 8 from J, leaving 19 bases between them. The germline V gene encodes CDR1 DFQATT and CDR2 SNEGSKA (reference sequence). The CDR3 nucleotides read TGCAGTGCTAGGGCGAAGGGGGAGGCCCGAGGCTACACCTTC. Its translation is CSARAKGEARGYTF.

This clonotype was recorded at least ten times. The chain joins TRBV27 to TRBJ2-4, with 9 bases lining up with TRBD1. Trimming cost V 4 bases and J 7 bases; bases outside gene matches: 2. This CDR3 comprises 13 residues. CDR1 and CDR2 (germline): MNHEY, SMNVEV (reference sequence). CDR3 amino acids: CASSSDRGNIQYF. DNA of the CDR3: TGTGCCAGCAGTTCGGACAGGGGTAACATTCAGTACTTC.

The chain combines TRBV20-1 with TRBJ2-1; D perhaps matches TRBD2 (6 bases). The V end lost 6 bases, the J end lost 9 bases, and 12 bases lay between the germline ends. From germline, CDR1 is DFQATT and CDR2 SNEGSKA (reference sequence). The CDR3 covers 11 residues. CDR3 sequence: CSAGDLLEQFF. CDR3 bases: TGCAGTGCCGGGGACTTACTTGAGCAGTTCTTC.

This clonotype was counted at least ten times. The rearrangement joins TRBV18 to TRBJ1-5; D unresolved. The CDR3 covers 15 residues. The V gene lost 1 base and the J gene lost 3 bases, with 10 bases spanning the gap. Per the germline V gene, CDR1 is KGHSH and CDR2 is LQKENI. CDR3 coding DNA: TGTGCCAGCTCACCACGTGGCAACTTCAATCAGCCCCAGCATTTT. It is translated as CASSPRGNFNQPQHF.

Turning to this clonotype: A read error may be the cause here, since a much bigger clone is one base away. The chain recombines TRBV28 with TRBJ2-3, with D hard to call. Germline CDR1 MDHEN, CDR2 SYDVKM. With 4 bases removed from V and 2 bases from J, the gap between germline ends came to 7 bases. The CDR3 extends over 13 amino acids. The CDR3 DNA reads TGTGCCAGCAGTTCTTTCTCCACAGATACGCAGTATTTT. Protein sequence: CASSSFSTDTQYF.

This chain uses TRBV9 with TRBJ2-1, with 14 bases identical to TRBD2. From germline, CDR1 is SGDLS and CDR2 YYNGEE. Trimming took 3 bases from V and 7 from J; bases not matched to a gene: 9. The CDR3 has 17 amino acids. The CDR3 region is CASSEGTSGSEGNEQFF. The DNA for the CDR3 is TGTGCCAGCAGCGAGGGGACTAGCGGGAGCGAGGGGAATGAGCAGTTCTTC.